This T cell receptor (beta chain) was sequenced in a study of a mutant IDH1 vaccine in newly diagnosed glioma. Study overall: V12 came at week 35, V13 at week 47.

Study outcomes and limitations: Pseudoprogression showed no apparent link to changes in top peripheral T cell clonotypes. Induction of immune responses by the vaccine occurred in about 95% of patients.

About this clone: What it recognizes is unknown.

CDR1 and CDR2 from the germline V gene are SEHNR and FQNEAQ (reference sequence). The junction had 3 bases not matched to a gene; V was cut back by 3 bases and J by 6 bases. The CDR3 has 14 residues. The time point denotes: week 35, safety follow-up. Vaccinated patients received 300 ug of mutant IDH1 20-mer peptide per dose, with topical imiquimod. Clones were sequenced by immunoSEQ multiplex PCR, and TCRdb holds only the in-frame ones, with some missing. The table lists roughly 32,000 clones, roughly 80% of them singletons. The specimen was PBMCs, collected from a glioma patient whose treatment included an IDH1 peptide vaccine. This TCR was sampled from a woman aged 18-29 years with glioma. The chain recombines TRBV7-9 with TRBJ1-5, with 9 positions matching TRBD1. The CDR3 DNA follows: TGTGCCAGCAGCTTTACAGGGGGCGGTCAGCCCCAGCATTTT. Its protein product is CASSFTGGGQPQHF.